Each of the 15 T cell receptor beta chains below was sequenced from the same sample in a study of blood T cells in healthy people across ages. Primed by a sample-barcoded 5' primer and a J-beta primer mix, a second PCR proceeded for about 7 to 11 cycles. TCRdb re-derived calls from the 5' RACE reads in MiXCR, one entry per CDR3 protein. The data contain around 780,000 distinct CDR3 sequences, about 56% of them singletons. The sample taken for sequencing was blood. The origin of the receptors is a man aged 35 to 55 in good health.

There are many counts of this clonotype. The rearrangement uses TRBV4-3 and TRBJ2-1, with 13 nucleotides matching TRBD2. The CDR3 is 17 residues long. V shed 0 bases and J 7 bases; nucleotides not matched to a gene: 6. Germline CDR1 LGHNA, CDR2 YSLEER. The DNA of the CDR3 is TGCGCCAGCAGCCAAGAAAGGGCGGGACTAGCGGGGAATGAGCAGTTCTTC. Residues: CASSQERAGLAGNEQFF.

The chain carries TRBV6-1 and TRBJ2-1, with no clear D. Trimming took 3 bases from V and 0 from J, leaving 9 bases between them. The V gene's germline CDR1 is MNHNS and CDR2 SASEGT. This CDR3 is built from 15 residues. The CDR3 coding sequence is TGTGCCAGCAGTGACAGGACCGACTCCTACAATGAGCAGTTCTTC. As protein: CASSDRTDSYNEQFF.

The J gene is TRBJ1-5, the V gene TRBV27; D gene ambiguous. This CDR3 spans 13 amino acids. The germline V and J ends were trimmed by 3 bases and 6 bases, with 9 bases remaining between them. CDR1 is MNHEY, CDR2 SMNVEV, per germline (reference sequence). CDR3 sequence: CASSFSWSQPQHF. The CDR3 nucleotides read TGTGCCAGCAGTTTCTCTTGGAGTCAGCCCCAGCATTTT.

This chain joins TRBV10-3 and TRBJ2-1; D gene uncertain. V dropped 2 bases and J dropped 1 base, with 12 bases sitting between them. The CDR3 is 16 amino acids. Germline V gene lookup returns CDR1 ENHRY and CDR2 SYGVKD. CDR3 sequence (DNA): TGTGCCATCAGTGAGAGGCAGGCTAGTTCCTACAATGAGCAGTTCTTC. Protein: CAISERQASSYNEQFF.

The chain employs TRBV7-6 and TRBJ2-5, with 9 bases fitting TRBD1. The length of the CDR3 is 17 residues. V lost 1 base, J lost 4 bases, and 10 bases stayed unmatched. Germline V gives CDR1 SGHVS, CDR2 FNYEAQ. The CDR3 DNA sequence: TGTGCCAGCAGCTTAGTTAGCGACAGGGGGAGAGGAGAGACCCAGTACTTC. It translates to CASSLVSDRGRGETQYF.

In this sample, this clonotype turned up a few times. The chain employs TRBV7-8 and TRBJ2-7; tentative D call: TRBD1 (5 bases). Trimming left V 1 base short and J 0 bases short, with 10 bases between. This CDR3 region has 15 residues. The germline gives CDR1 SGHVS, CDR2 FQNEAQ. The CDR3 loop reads CASSLGRANSYEQYF. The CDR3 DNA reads TGTGCCAGCAGCTTAGGCAGGGCCAACTCCTACGAGCAGTACTTC.

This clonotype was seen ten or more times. Here the CDR3 DNA reads TGTGCCAGCAGCCGGCCGGCGCAAGAGACCCAGTACTTC. Residues: CASSRPAQETQYF. The chain uses TRBV3-1 and TRBJ2-5; D is ambiguous. Germline lookup yields CDR1 LGHDT and CDR2 YNNKEL (reference sequence). CDR3 length equals 13 residues. V shed 4 bases and J shed 2 bases, with 8 bases lying between them.

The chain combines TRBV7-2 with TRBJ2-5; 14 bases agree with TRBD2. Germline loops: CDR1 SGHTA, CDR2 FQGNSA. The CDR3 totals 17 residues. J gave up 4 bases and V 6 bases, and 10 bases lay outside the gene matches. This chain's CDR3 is CASSPPGLAGVRETQYF. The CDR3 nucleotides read TGTGCCAGCAGTCCACCGGGACTAGCGGGGGTACGAGAGACCCAGTACTTC. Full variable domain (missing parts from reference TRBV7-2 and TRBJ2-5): GAGVSQSPSNKVTEKGKDVELRCDPISGHTALYWYRQSLGQGLEFLIYFQGNSAPDKSGLPSDRFSAERTGGSVSTLTIQRTQQEDSAVYLCASSPPGLAGVRETQYFGPGTRLLVL.

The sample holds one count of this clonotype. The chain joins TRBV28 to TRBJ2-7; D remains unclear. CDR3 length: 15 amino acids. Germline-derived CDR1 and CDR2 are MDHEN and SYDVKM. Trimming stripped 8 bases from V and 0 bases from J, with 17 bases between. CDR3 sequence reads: CASPPRWQDSYEQYF. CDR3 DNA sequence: TGTGCCAGCCCCCCGAGGTGGCAGGACTCCTACGAGCAGTACTTC.

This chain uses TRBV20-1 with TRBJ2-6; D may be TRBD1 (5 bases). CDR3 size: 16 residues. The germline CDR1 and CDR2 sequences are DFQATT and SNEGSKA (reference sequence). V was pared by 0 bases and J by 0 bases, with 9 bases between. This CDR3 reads CSARDQGSSGANVLTF. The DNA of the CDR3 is TGCAGTGCTAGAGATCAGGGCAGCTCTGGGGCCAACGTCCTGACTTTC.

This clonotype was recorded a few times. The CDR3 reads CASSFGGPIAGVLYEQYF. Here the CDR3 DNA reads TGTGCCAGCAGTTTCGGGGGCCCCATAGCGGGGGTTCTCTACGAGCAGTACTTC. The V call is TRBV28, the J call TRBJ2-7; 9 bases agree with TRBD2. Per germline, CDR1 MDHEN and CDR2 SYDVKM. The V gene end was trimmed by 3 bases and the J gene end by 3 bases; junction bases not matched to a gene: 15. The CDR3 runs 18 residues.

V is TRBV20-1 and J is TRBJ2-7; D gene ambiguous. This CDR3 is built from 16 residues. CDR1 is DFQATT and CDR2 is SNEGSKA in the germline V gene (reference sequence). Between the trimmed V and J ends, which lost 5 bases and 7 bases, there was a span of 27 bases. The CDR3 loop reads CSAGRLSSGPRTEQYF. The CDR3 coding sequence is TGCAGTGCTGGTCGGTTGAGTTCAGGACCCCGCACGGAGCAGTACTTC.

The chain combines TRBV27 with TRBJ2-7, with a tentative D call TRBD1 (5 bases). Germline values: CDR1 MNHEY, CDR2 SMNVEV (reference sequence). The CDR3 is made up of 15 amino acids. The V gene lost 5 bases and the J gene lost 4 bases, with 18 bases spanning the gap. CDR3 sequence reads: CASSPGGALGYEQYF. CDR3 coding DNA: TGTGCCAGCAGTCCCGGTGGGGCACTGGGTTACGAGCAGTACTTC.

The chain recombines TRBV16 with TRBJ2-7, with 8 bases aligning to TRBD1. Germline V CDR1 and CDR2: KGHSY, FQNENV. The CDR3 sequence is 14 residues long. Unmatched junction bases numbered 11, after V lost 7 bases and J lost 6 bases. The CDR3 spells CASNVQGAGGEQYF. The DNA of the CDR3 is TGTGCCAGCAACGTTCAGGGGGCCGGGGGCGAGCAGTACTTC.

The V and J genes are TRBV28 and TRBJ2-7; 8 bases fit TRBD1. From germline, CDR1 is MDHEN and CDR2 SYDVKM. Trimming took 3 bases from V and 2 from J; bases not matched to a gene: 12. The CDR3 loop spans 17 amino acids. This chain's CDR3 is CASSFYWETGEPYEQYF. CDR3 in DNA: TGTGCCAGCAGTTTCTATTGGGAGACAGGGGAGCCCTACGAGCAGTACTTC.